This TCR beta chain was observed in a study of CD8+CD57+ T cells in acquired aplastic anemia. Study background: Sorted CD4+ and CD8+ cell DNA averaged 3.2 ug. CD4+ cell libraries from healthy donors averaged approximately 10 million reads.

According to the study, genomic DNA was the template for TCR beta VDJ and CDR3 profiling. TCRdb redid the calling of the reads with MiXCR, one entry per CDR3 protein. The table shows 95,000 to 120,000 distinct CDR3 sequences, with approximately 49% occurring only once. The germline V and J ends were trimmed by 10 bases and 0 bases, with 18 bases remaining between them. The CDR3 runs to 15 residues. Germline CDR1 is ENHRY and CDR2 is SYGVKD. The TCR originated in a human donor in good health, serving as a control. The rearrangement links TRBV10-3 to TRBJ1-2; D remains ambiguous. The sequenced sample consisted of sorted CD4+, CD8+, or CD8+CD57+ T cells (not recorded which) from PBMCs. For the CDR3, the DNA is TGTGCCACCCTTTACGTCCGAGGGCCTAACTATGGCTACACCTTC. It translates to CATLYVRGPNYGYTF.